These 2 T cell receptor beta chains were sequenced from one sample in a study of cytotoxic CD8 clonotypes in ibrutinib-treated CLL. Sequenced by immunoSEQ multiplex PCR; TCRdb stores in-frame clones only, minus some. Here the sample spans some 130,000 clones, around 85% being singletons. Specimen: PBMCs, collected after 24 months of ibrutinib treatment. Receptors originate from a human donor with chronic lymphocytic leukemia.

A word on this clone: One junction end disagrees with the germline gene, perhaps due to a read error. The CDR3 reads CASSLGRGLSTGELFF. CDR3 sequence (DNA): TGTGCTAGCAGCTTGGGCAGGGGGCTCAGCACCGGGGAGCTGTTTTTT. This sequence joins TRBV7-7 and TRBJ2-2; 8 bases are shared with TRBD1. The germline CDR1 and CDR2 sequences are SSHAT and FNYEAQ (reference sequence). The CDR3 contains 16 residues.

The genes are TRBV9 and TRBJ2-1, with 14 bases aligning to TRBD2. The CDR3 consists of 16 residues. From germline, CDR1 is SGDLS and CDR2 YYNGEE. The V segment lost 2 bases and the J segment 5 bases; nucleotides outside the gene matches: 3. The CDR3 DNA is TGTGCCAGCAGCGTCAGACTAGCGGGAGGGCACAATGAGCAGTTCTTC. It yields the protein CASSVRLAGGHNEQFF. Variable domain in full (rest from reference TRBV9 and TRBJ2-1): DSGVTQTPKHLITATGQRVTLRCSPRSGDLSVYWYQQSLDQGLQFLIQYYNGEERAKGNILERFSAQQFPDLHSELNLSSLELGDSALYFCASSVRLAGGHNEQFFGPGTRLTVL.